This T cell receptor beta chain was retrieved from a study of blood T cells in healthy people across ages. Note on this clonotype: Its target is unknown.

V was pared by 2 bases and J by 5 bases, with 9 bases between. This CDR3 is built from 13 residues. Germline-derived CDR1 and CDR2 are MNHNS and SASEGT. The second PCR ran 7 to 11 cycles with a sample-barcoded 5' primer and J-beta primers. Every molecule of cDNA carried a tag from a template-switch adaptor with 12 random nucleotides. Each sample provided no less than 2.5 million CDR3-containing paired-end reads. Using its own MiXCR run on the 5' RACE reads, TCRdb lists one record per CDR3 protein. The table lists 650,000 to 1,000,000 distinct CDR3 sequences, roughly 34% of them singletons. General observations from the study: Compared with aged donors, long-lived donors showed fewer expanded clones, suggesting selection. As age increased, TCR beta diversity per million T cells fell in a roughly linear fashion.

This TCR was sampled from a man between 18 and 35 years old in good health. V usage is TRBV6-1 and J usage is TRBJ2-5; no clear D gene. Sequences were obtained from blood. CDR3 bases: TGTGCCAGCAGTGAAATGGGTTTGGAGACCCAGTACTTC. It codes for CASSEMGLETQYF.